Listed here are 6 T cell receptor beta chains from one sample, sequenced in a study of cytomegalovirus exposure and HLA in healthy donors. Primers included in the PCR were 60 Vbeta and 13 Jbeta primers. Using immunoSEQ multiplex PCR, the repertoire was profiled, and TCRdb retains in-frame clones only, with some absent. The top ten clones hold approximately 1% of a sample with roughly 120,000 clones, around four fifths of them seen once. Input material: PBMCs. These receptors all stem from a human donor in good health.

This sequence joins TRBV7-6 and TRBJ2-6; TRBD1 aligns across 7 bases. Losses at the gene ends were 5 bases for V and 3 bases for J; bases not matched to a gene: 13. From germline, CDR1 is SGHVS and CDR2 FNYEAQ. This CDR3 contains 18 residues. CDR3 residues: CASSPPPGQSFGANVLTF. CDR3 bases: TGTGCCAGCAGCCCACCTCCGGGACAGTCTTTTGGGGCCAACGTCCTGACTTTC.

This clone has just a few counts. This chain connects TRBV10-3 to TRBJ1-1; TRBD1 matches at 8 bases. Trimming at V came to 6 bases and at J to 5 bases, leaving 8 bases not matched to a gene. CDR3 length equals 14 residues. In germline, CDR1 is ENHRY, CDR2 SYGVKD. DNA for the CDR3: TGTGCCATCAGCTCATCACAGGGGGAGACTGAAGCTTTCTTT. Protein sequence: CAISSSQGETEAFF.

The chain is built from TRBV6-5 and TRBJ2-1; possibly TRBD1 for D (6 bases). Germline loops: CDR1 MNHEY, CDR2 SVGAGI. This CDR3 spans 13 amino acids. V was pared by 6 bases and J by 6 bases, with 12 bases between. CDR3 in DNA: TGTGCCAGCAGCCGAGGACAGCCCAATGAGCAGTTCTTC. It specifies CASSRGQPNEQFF.

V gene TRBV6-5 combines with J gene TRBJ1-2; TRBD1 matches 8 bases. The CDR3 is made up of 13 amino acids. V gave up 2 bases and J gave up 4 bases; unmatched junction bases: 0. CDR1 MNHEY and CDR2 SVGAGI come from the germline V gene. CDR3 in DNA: TGTGCCAGCAGTTACGACAGGGGCTATGGCTACACCTTC. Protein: CASSYDRGYGYTF.

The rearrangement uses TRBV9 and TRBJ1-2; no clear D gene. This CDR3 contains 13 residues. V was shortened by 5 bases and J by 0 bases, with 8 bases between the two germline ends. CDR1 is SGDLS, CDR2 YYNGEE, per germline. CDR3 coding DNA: TGTGCCAGCAGTCGCCAGACTAACTATGGCTACACCTTC. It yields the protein CASSRQTNYGYTF.

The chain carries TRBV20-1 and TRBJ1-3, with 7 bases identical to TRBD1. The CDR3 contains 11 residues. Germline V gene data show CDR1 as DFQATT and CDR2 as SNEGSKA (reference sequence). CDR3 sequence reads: CGTQGRNTIYF. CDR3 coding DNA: TGCGGAACACAGGGGAGAAACACCATATATTTT.